Reported below is one T cell receptor beta chain. This clone's antigen is unknown. The sample holds no much larger clone one base away, and base qualities are not on file. The immunoSEQ Assay, a bias-controlled multiplex PCR, was used to amplify TCRbeta CDR3 regions from genomic DNA. In the source study's methods: Within the assay, amplification of reference gene primers was used to estimate how many nucleated cells each sample contained. To quantify the absolute abundance of each unique TCRbeta CDR3 rearrangement, sequence reads were collapsed and filtered. For each sample, productive Simpson clonality was calculated as the square root of Simpson's diversity index over productive rearrangements. As stored in TCRdb, this immuneACCESS dataset retains in-frame rearrangements with V and J assigned. A fraction of the clones does not appear; measured against another copy, unresolved V genes explain less than half of the discrepancy, and the remainder lacks a known reason. V and J calls and clone size are as listed in that table; D and trimming were resolved from the DNA. This sample comprises a few hundred thousand clones, 80% to 90% of them detected only once. The ten biggest clones cover about 3% of the sample.

This specimen belongs to a study of blood T cell repertoires in COVID-19 (TCRdb year 2020). With respect to the entire study: The collaborator samples originated in the United States, Italy and Spain and spanned the acute and convalescent phases of COVID-19. Deeply sampled blood TCRbeta repertoires from subjects exposed to, actively infected with, or recovered from COVID-19 were included in the dataset. The repertoires were released in a freely available public database intended as a resource for research on the immune response to SARS-CoV-2. Samples came from the ongoing ImmuneRACE study (first 160 participants) plus 1,254 subjects from 6 global collaborators. The prospective study material was composed of cDNA or gDNA derived from T cells, B-cell-depleted T cells, or PBMCs. Sample metadata almost always included a de-identified subject ID, COVID-19 status, age in years and sex. Where available, HLA class I and class II types were obtained from metadata supplied by the sample provider rather than from assay-based typing.

V loses 6 bases, J loses 7 bases, and the germline ends lie 18 bases apart. Taken from cysteine to phenylalanine, the CDR3 has 14 residues. The read is trimmed to its CDR3 DNA, 42 bases read in frame from base 1. The germline V gene sets CDR1 to SQVTM and CDR2 to ANQGSEA. Broader findings and caveats from the paper: The quantity of clinical and demographic metadata differed by source and by participant and was supplied without curation.

Each collaborating institution followed its own protocols to collect whole blood in K2EDTA tubes. For TCRbeta analysis, collaborators shipped samples in one of three forms: frozen whole blood, isolated PBMCs, or DNA extracted from either of those sample types. The sequence is built from TRBV29-1 and TRBJ1-4; matching of 5 bases hints at TRBD1 as the D gene. This sequence originates from a young woman with active or convalescent COVID-19. The sequenced sample was peripheral blood. The CDR3: CSVGGRGSGEKLFF. The sequenced DNA is TGCAGCGTGGGGGGAAGGGGCAGTGGTGAAAAACTGTTTTTT.